The next 25 T cell receptor beta chains were all read from a single sample in a study of blood T cell repertoires in COVID-19 (dated by TCRdb to between 2020 and 2021). The receptor library was made with the immunoSEQ multiplex PCR assay. TCRdb stores this immuneACCESS table with in-frame sequences only. Part of the clones is absent; in the studies checked, under half of the shortfall reflects unresolved V genes, and no reason is known for the rest. The sample includes around 150,000 clones, with over 70% observed a single time. The ten largest clones take up about 11% of the sample. The sequenced sample consisted of PBMCs or T cells enriched from blood (not recorded which). Receptors were obtained from a man aged 50 to 60 who had recovered from COVID-19.

This clone was observed a handful of times. The chain joins TRBV5-4 to TRBJ1-5; D not certain. V was shortened by 2 bases and J by 3 bases, with 9 bases between the two germline ends. The germline V gene has CDR1 SGHNT and CDR2 YYREEE (reference sequence). This CDR3 is built from 14 residues. CDR3 coding DNA: TGTGCCAGCAGCTTTGGTCAGAACAATCAGCCCCAGCATTTT. The encoded protein is CASSFGQNNQPQHF.

The count of this clone is one. The chain has TRBV7-2 and TRBJ2-3; tentatively, D is TRBD2 (6 bases). Between the trimmed V and J ends, which lost 5 bases and 3 bases, there was a span of 15 bases. CDR1 is SGHTA, CDR2 FQGNSA, per germline. This CDR3 contains 15 residues. CDR3 residues: CASSEDGSGTDTQYF. DNA of the CDR3: TGTGCCAGCAGCGAAGACGGTAGCGGAACAGATACGCAGTATTTT.

This clone was observed a few times. A read error may produce the germline difference seen at one junction end. This sequence joins TRBV2 and TRBJ1-2; 7 bases align to TRBD1. CDR3 size: 10 residues. The germline V gene has CDR1 SNHLY and CDR2 FYNNEI. The CDR3 region is CASSTDRAVF. CDR3 DNA sequence: TGTGCCAGCAGTACCGACAGGGCCGTCTTC.

This clone is a singleton in its sample. The V and J genes are TRBV29-1 and TRBJ2-7; 12 bases match TRBD2. Germline V CDR1 and CDR2: SQVTM, ANQGSEA. CDR3 length equals 13 residues. V gave up 5 bases and J gave up 4 bases; unmatched junction bases: 3. The CDR3 sequence is CSVWTSGMYEQYF. DNA for the CDR3: TGCAGCGTTTGGACTAGCGGGATGTACGAGCAGTACTTC.

The J gene is TRBJ2-3, the V gene TRBV27; tentatively, D is TRBD1 (6 bases). This CDR3 is 14 amino acids long. Germline V gives CDR1 MNHEY, CDR2 SMNVEV (reference sequence). V lost 3 bases, J lost 4 bases, and 11 bases lay in between. CDR3: CASSFSNRADTQYF. The CDR3 bases are TGTGCCAGCAGTTTCTCCAACAGGGCAGATACGCAGTATTTT.

The chain links TRBV7-2 to TRBJ1-3; no definite D call. The CDR3 runs 14 residues. V shed 5 bases and J shed 4 bases, with 12 bases lying between them. Germline assignment: CDR1 SGHTA and CDR2 FQGNSA. Here the CDR3 reads CASSALMGGNTIYF. CDR3 coding DNA: TGTGCCAGCAGCGCACTTATGGGCGGAAACACCATATATTTT.

This clone was counted a few times. The chain joins TRBV7-9 to TRBJ1-6; TRBD1 agrees at 8 bases. The V and J ends lost 5 bases and 9 bases, in that order; junction bases with no gene match: 15. This CDR3 has 17 amino acids. Germline assignment: CDR1 SEHNR and CDR2 FQNEAQ (reference sequence). CDR3 protein: CASSQDRVGAYVSPLHF. CDR3 DNA: TGTGCCAGCAGCCAGGACAGGGTTGGGGCTTATGTTTCACCCCTCCACTTT.

This chain connects TRBV5-1 to TRBJ2-2; D possibly corresponds to TRBD1 (6 bases). V was pared by 4 bases and J by 7 bases, with 17 bases between. CDR3 length: 15 residues. Germline V lookup: CDR1 SGHRS, CDR2 YFSETQ. The DNA for the CDR3 is TGCGCCAGCAGCATTACTACAGGGTCAGGCGGGGAGCTGTTTTTT. Translated, it gives CASSITTGSGGELFF. The variable domain in full, with the rest retrieved from reference TRBV5-1 and TRBJ2-2, is KAGVTQTPRYLIKTRGQQVTLSCSPISGHRSVSWYQQTPGQGLQFLFEYFSETQRNKGNFPGRFSGRQFSNSRSEMNVSTLELGDSALYLCASSITTGSGGELFFGEGSRLTVL.

The V gene is TRBV6-5, the J gene TRBJ1-1; 11 bases agree with TRBD1. The CDR3 length is 15 residues. CDR1 is MNHEY and CDR2 is SVGAGI in the germline V gene. Unmatched junction bases numbered 9, after V lost 5 bases and J lost 7 bases. The CDR3 protein is CASSTLDRGPSEAFF. In DNA, the CDR3 is TGTGCCAGCAGTACTCTGGACAGGGGGCCTAGTGAAGCTTTCTTT.

The chain is built from TRBV4-2 and TRBJ1-3; 9 bases align to TRBD1. Germline-derived CDR1 and CDR2 are LGHNA and YNFKEQ. With 0 bases clipped from V and 7 bases from J, the junction kept 10 bases outside the gene matches. The CDR3 consists of 17 residues. In DNA form, the CDR3 reads TGTGCCAGCAGCCAAGAGCGGACAGGGGTCCCGCGGAACACCATATATTTT. Amino acid sequence: CASSQERTGVPRNTIYF.

The V call is TRBV19, the J call TRBJ1-2; TRBD1 might be the D (6 bases). Deletions cut 7 bases from V and 8 bases from J, with 23 bases between. CDR1 LNHDA and CDR2 SQIVND come from the germline V gene (reference sequence). This CDR3 has 15 residues. CDR3 nucleotides: TGTGCCAGTACCCCGTCAGGGACATCGGGTACCGGCTACACCTTC. Encoded protein: CASTPSGTSGTGYTF.

The CDR3: CASTYPGQGEETQYF. CDR3 in DNA: TGTGCCAGCACCTACCCGGGACAGGGGGAAGAGACCCAGTACTTC. This sequence joins TRBV28 and TRBJ2-5; 11 bases fit TRBD1. The germline gives CDR1 MDHEN, CDR2 SYDVKM. With 7 bases clipped from V and 3 bases from J, the junction kept 7 bases outside the gene matches. This CDR3 has 15 residues.

This chain connects TRBV7-2 to TRBJ2-7, with a possible D match to TRBD2 (6 bases). The CDR3 sequence is 14 residues long. Trimming cost V 5 bases and J 1 base, with 12 bases left between them. The germline CDR1 and CDR2 sequences are SGHTA and FQGNSA. Here the CDR3 DNA reads TGTGCCAGCAGCCAGGGACTTCGATCCTACGAGCAGTACTTC. Amino acid sequence: CASSQGLRSYEQYF.

The V and J genes are TRBV30 and TRBJ1-6; no definite D call. CDR1 and CDR2 from the germline V gene are GTSNPN and SVGIG (reference sequence). This CDR3 is built from 13 residues. V was cut by 4 bases and J by 5 bases, with 9 bases left in between. The CDR3 loop reads CAWTGGNNSPLHF. CDR3 DNA sequence: TGTGCCTGGACGGGAGGTAATAATTCACCCCTCCACTTT.

The V gene is TRBV30, the J gene TRBJ1-1, with D perhaps matching TRBD1 (6 bases). The V and J ends lost 0 bases and 1 base respectively, with 12 bases between them. This CDR3 is 15 amino acids long. CDR1 is GTSNPN, CDR2 SVGIG, per germline (reference sequence). CDR3 nucleotide sequence: TGTGCCTGGAGTGTAGGGGGAATTTCGAACACTGAAGCTTTCTTT. Encoded protein: CAWSVGGISNTEAFF.

V is TRBV28 and J is TRBJ1-2; D uncertain. Per the germline V gene, CDR1 is MDHEN and CDR2 is SYDVKM. V dropped 3 bases and J dropped 7 bases, with 6 bases sitting between them. This CDR3 has 11 residues. The CDR3 DNA is TGTGCCAGCAGTTTCCCTCTTGGCTACACCTTC. Translating gives CASSFPLGYTF.

V and J are TRBV7-9 and TRBJ2-1; TRBD1 aligns across 8 bases. The CDR3 is 16 amino acids. V lost 1 base, J lost 7 bases, and 9 bases stayed unmatched. CDR1 is SEHNR, CDR2 FQNEAQ, per germline (reference sequence). CDR3 DNA sequence: TGTGCCAGCAGCTTAGTATCAGGACAGGGAGTGAATGAGCAGTTCTTC. Amino acids: CASSLVSGQGVNEQFF.

Only a few counts were recorded for this clone. The chain has TRBV4-2 and TRBJ1-5; D gene uncertain. The CDR3 contains 14 residues. In germline, CDR1 is LGHNA, CDR2 YNFKEQ. The germline V and J ends were trimmed by 0 bases and 0 bases, with 3 bases remaining between them. CDR3 protein: CASSQEYSNQPQHF. Written as DNA, the CDR3 is TGTGCCAGCAGCCAAGAATATAGCAATCAGCCCCAGCATTTT.

V gene TRBV7-6 combines with J gene TRBJ2-1; 9 bases are a match to TRBD1. This CDR3 has 14 amino acids. The V and J ends lost 4 bases and 5 bases, in that order; junction bases with no gene match: 3. Per germline, CDR1 SGHVS and CDR2 FNYEAQ. CDR3 amino acids: CASSSGQGDNEQFF. In nucleotides, the CDR3 is TGTGCCAGCAGCTCGGGACAGGGCGACAATGAGCAGTTCTTC.

The chain is built from TRBV7-9 and TRBJ2-5; 8 bases align to TRBD1. CDR3 size: 14 residues. V lost 4 bases and J lost 5; bases outside the gene matches: 6. Germline assignment: CDR1 SEHNR and CDR2 FQNEAQ (reference sequence). The CDR3 nucleotides are TGTGCCAGCAGCTCTCAGGGGGCGGAGGAGACCCAGTACTTC. It translates to CASSSQGAEETQYF.

The chain employs TRBV7-8 and TRBJ1-4, with TRBD1 matching 8 bases. The CDR3 loop spans 14 amino acids. The trim removed 5 bases at V and 7 bases at J, leaving 6 bases unmatched. Germline V CDR1 and CDR2: SGHVS, FQNEAQ. The CDR3 is CASSPGGASEKLFF. The CDR3, as DNA: TGTGCCAGCAGCCCAGGGGGCGCCTCTGAAAAACTGTTTTTT.

This clone was observed once. The gene calls are TRBV19 and TRBJ1-2, with 7 bases that match TRBD1. V was pared by 4 bases and J by 2 bases, with 7 bases of the junction left unmatched. Germline V CDR1 and CDR2: LNHDA, SQIVND (reference sequence). The CDR3 runs to 15 residues. CDR3 in DNA: TGTGCCAGTAGTAAGTGGGACAGCGGGAACTATGGCTACACCTTC. Translation gives CASSKWDSGNYGYTF.

The chain is built from TRBV4-2 and TRBJ1-5; no reliable D call. There are 16 residues in the CDR3. Germline V gene data show CDR1 as LGHNA and CDR2 as YNFKEQ. V was pared by 0 bases and J by 4 bases, with 13 bases between. This CDR3 reads CASSQESGDSNQPQHF. Written as DNA, the CDR3 is TGTGCCAGCAGCCAAGAATCAGGTGATTCGAATCAGCCCCAGCATTTT.

The chain couples TRBV4-1 to TRBJ1-1, with 11 bases identical to TRBD1. Germline CDR1 and CDR2: MGHRA and YSYEKL. The CDR3 totals 16 residues. The V and J ends lost 6 bases and 3 bases, in that order; junction bases with no gene match: 9. The CDR3 reads CASRRPGTGGHTEAFF. The CDR3 coding sequence is TGCGCCAGCAGACGTCCCGGGACAGGGGGTCACACTGAAGCTTTCTTT.

V gene TRBV5-4 combines with J gene TRBJ2-5; 7 positions match TRBD1. V trimming: 6 bases; J trimming: 2 bases; junction bases outside the gene matches: 7. Germline V lookup: CDR1 SGHNT, CDR2 YYREEE (reference sequence). CDR3 length equals 14 residues. CDR3 DNA: TGTGCCAGCACCCGACCGGGACAGCAAGAGACCCAGTACTTC. Protein: CASTRPGQQETQYF.